This TCR beta chain was sequenced for a study of T cells in localized non-small cell lung cancer. Study outcomes and limitations: Clonality of T cells reached its maximum in uninvolved adjacent lung, surpassing tumor. Adjacent lung had a median approximately 57 of the 100 largest tumor clones.

TCRdb's copy holds only in-frame clones and misses some; the assay was immunoSEQ multiplex PCR. The sample lists 60,000 to 75,000 clones; 81% were seen once. The CDR3 spans 13 residues. Per the germline V gene, CDR1 is SEHNR and CDR2 is FQNEAQ (reference sequence). V lost 5 bases to trimming and J lost 4 bases; unmatched junction nucleotides: 1. Concerning this clone: Its antigen is unidentified.

This clonotype was obtained from a man aged 40 to 75 with stage II lung adenocarcinoma. Source: PBMCs, taken before any cancer treatment. The rearrangement links TRBV7-9 to TRBJ2-1; 8 nucleotides agree with TRBD1. CDR3 coding DNA: TGTGCCAGCAGCCGGGACAGGTACAATGAGCAGTTCTTC. It codes for CASSRDRYNEQFF. Looking up the rest from reference TRBV7-9 and TRBJ2-1 gives the full variable domain: DTGVSQNPRHKITKRGQNVTFRCDPISEHNRLYWYRQTLGQGPEFLTYFQNEAQLEKSRLLSDRFSAERPKGSFSTLEIQRTEQGDSAMYLCASSRDRYNEQFFGPGTRLTVL.